These 16 T cell receptor beta chains originate from one sample sequenced in a study of Ad26.COV2.S vaccination and SARS-CoV-2 variants. Here immunoSEQ multiplex PCR was the method, and the copy in TCRdb shows in-frame clones only, minus some. The sample lists some 350,000 clones; 70% to 90% were seen once. Treatment of the sample: roughly 18 received Ad26.COV2.S at low or high dose, single or two shots; roughly five received placebo; per-sample allocation not given. The samples were gathered on day 63 after the first injection of vaccine or placebo. The sequencing used peripheral blood, collected in a trial of Ad26.COV2.S vaccine versus placebo. These receptor sequences come from a person between 18 and 59 years old who received the Ad26.COV2.S COVID-19 vaccine or a placebo.

This clone has just one count. This may stem from a read error, because a much larger clone lies one nucleotide away. The chain recombines TRBV7-2 with TRBJ2-7, with 9 bases fitting TRBD1. This CDR3 is built from 13 residues. J gave up 2 bases and V 5 bases, and 1 base lay outside the gene matches. CDR1 and CDR2 from the germline V gene are SGHTA and FQGNSA. CDR3 DNA sequence: TGTGCCAGCAGCCGACAGGGGGCCTACGAGCAGTACTTC. This encodes CASSRQGAYEQYF.

The chain links TRBV7-9 to TRBJ2-5, with TRBD1 as a possible D gene (6 bases). The CDR3 sequence is 14 residues long. Per the germline V gene, CDR1 is SEHNR and CDR2 is FQNEAQ (reference sequence). V gave up 11 bases and J gave up 3 bases, with 19 bases separating them. This chain's CDR3 is CALGAGVMEETQYF. The CDR3 DNA follows: TGTGCCCTGGGAGCAGGGGTAATGGAAGAGACCCAGTACTTC.

This clone turned up a few times. Its ends do not fully match the called genes, so a read error is possible. This sequence joins TRBV6-1 and TRBJ2-7, with TRBD1 as a possible D gene (5 bases). The CDR3 is 16 residues long. Germline values: CDR1 MNHNS, CDR2 SASEGT. The CDR3 DNA sequence: TGTGCCAGCAGAGAAGACAGCACCAATTACCTCTACGAGCAGTACTTC. Translating gives CASREDSTNYLYEQYF.

The rearrangement uses TRBV10-3 and TRBJ2-3, with TRBD2 identical over 9 bases. Germline values: CDR1 ENHRY, CDR2 SYGVKD. This CDR3 has 14 residues. The V gene end was trimmed by 8 bases and the J gene end by 0 bases; junction bases not matched to a gene: 3. CDR3 coding DNA: TGTGCCATCGGTAGCGGGGGAAGCACAGATACGCAGTATTTT. This gives the protein CAIGSGGSTDTQYF.

This clone came up once. The chain is built from TRBV3-1 (or the pseudogene TRBV3-2) and TRBJ1-5; tentatively, D is TRBD1 (6 bases). This CDR3 contains 15 residues. The V end lost 4 bases, the J end lost 4 bases, and 14 bases lay between the germline ends. Germline V gene sequence: CDR1 LGHDT, CDR2 YNNKEL (reference sequence). CDR3 loop: CASSPQGTMNQPQHF. The CDR3 coding sequence is TGTGCCAGCAGCCCTCAAGGGACAATGAATCAGCCCCAGCATTTT.

The chain is built from TRBV19 and TRBJ2-2, with 7 bases matching TRBD2. The CDR3 is made up of 17 amino acids. In germline, CDR1 is LNHDA, CDR2 SQIVND (reference sequence). J gave up 4 bases and V 5 bases, and 13 bases lay outside the gene matches. As DNA, the CDR3 is TGTGCCAGTAGTGGCCAGAAGGCGGGAGTTGGCACCGGGGAGCTGTTTTTT. Its protein is CASSGQKAGVGTGELFF.

This chain links TRBV3-1 (or the pseudogene TRBV3-2) with TRBJ2-5; 16 nucleotides line up with TRBD2. CDR3 length: 16 residues. Germline CDR1 reads LGHDT; CDR2 reads YNNKEL (reference sequence). V lost 4 bases, J lost 7 bases, and 6 bases stayed unmatched. In nucleotides, the CDR3 is TGTGCCAGCAGCCGCGGGACTAGCGGGGGGGAAGGGACCCAGTACTTC. Translating it yields CASSRGTSGGEGTQYF.

In its sample, this clone was seen many times. V usage is TRBV6-2 or TRBV6-3 and J usage is TRBJ2-2, with TRBD2 matching over 10 bases. The length of the CDR3 is 16 residues. The V gene end was trimmed by 3 bases and the J gene end by 7 bases; junction bases not matched to a gene: 8. The germline V gene has CDR1 MNHEY and CDR2 SVGEGT. Here the CDR3 DNA reads TGTGCCAGCAGTTATCAAGCGGGAGGGCCGGTCGGGGAGCTGTTTTTT. It is translated as CASSYQAGGPVGELFF.

CDR3 sequence (DNA): TGTGCCAGCAGCTTAGTCGGCTGGGGGCGCCGGGAGACCCAGTACTTC. Protein product: CASSLVGWGRRETQYF. The chain joins TRBV11-2 to TRBJ2-5, with D perhaps TRBD1 (6 bases). The germline V gene has CDR1 SGHAT and CDR2 FQNNGV. The CDR3 has 16 amino acids. V gave up 1 base and J gave up 5 bases, with 17 bases separating them.

This chain uses TRBV5-1 with TRBJ1-2; possibly TRBD1 for D (5 bases). The germline V gene encodes CDR1 SGHRS and CDR2 YFSETQ. The CDR3 extends over 16 amino acids. The germline V and J ends were trimmed by 3 bases and 4 bases, with 19 bases remaining between them. The CDR3 loop is CASSWGSKTDTYGYTF. The DNA of the CDR3 is TGCGCCAGCAGCTGGGGCTCCAAGACAGATACCTATGGCTACACCTTC. The full variable domain, with the rest looked up from reference TRBV5-1 and TRBJ1-2, is KAGVTQTPRYLIKTRGQQVTLSCSPISGHRSVSWYQQTPGQGLQFLFEYFSETQRNKGNFPGRFSGRQFSNSRSEMNVSTLELGDSALYLCASSWGSKTDTYGYTFGSGTRLTVV.

Details on this clone: In the same sample, other DNA sequences code for this CDR3. This chain uses TRBV18 with TRBJ2-3; D remains unclear. CDR3 length equals 12 residues. The V gene lost 0 bases and the J gene lost 6 bases, with 4 bases spanning the gap. Germline values: CDR1 KGHSH, CDR2 LQKENI. Written as DNA, the CDR3 is TGTGCCAGCTCACCACCCTCGGATACGCAGTATTTT. The encoded protein is CASSPPSDTQYF. Filled out from reference TRBV18 and TRBJ2-3, the complete variable domain reads NAGVMQNPRHLVRRRGQEARLRCSPMKGHSHVYWYRQLPEEGLKFMVYLQKENIIDESGMPKERFSAEFPKEGPSILRIQQVVRGDSAAYFCASSPPSDTQYFGPGTRLTVL.

V usage is TRBV24-1 and J usage is TRBJ2-7, with D possibly matching TRBD1 (8 bases). With 4 bases removed from V and 5 bases from J, the gap between germline ends came to 20 bases. Germline V gene data show CDR1 as KGHDR and CDR2 as SFDVKD. The CDR3 extends over 16 amino acids. As DNA, the CDR3 is TGTGCCACCAGTGAGGCAGCGACAGGGGACTACCACGAGCAGTACTTC. It codes for CATSEAATGDYHEQYF.

Only one count was recorded for this clone. The chain carries TRBV5-1 and TRBJ2-2, with D perhaps matching TRBD1 (5 bases). The CDR3 runs 15 residues. Germline lookup yields CDR1 SGHRS and CDR2 YFSETQ. V was shortened by 0 bases and J by 4 bases, with 10 bases between the two germline ends. In DNA form, the CDR3 reads TGCGCCAGCAGCTTGGGCAGGGTGAGCACCGGGGAGCTGTTTTTT. Its protein is CASSLGRVSTGELFF.

This clone was seen only a few times. The chain carries TRBV19 and TRBJ1-5; 10 nucleotides agree with TRBD1. The J segment lost 6 bases and the V segment lost 10 bases, leaving 9 bases of the junction unmatched. The CDR3 runs 14 residues. Looked up from germline, CDR1 is LNHDA and CDR2 is SQIVND (reference sequence). CDR3 in amino acids: CAISYGTGVQPQHF. The CDR3 DNA is TGTGCCATATCATACGGGACAGGGGTTCAGCCCCAGCATTTT.

CDR3 DNA sequence: TGTGCCTGGGGACAGGGAAAGGGGGGTCAGCCCCAGCATTTT. It specifies CAWGQGKGGQPQHF. This chain links TRBV30 with TRBJ1-5; 8 nucleotides agree with TRBD1. The CDR3 sequence is 14 residues long. V lost 5 bases, J lost 6 bases, and 9 bases stayed unmatched. Germline V lookup: CDR1 GTSNPN, CDR2 SVGIG (reference sequence).

This clone was detected only a few times. The chain couples TRBV7-6 to TRBJ2-2; 9 bases are a match to TRBD1. Germline lookup yields CDR1 SGHVS and CDR2 FNYEAQ. J was trimmed by 7 bases and V by 6 bases; bases with no gene match: 9. The CDR3 consists of 15 residues. The CDR3 reads CASRKDRGEIGELFF. CDR3 nucleotide sequence: TGTGCCAGCAGAAAGGACAGGGGTGAGATCGGGGAGCTGTTTTTT.